Following are 15 T cell receptor beta chains from one sample sequenced in a study of blood T cell repertoires in COVID-19. Method: immunoSEQ multiplex PCR; TCRdb's copy keeps in-frame clones and lacks some. The sample records 150,000 to 180,000 clones, around 85% being singletons. The material sequenced was peripheral blood. The origin of the receptors is a man in his fifties or sixties with COVID-19, enrolled during active disease.

As for this clone: The junction differs from germline at one of its ends, possibly a read error. The V call is TRBV6-2 or TRBV6-3, the J call TRBJ2-7; unclear D gene. The length of the CDR3 is 13 residues. The germline CDR1 and CDR2 sequences are MNHEY and SVGEGT. CDR3 in DNA: TGTGCCAGCAGCCCCTCGGTCTCCCACGAGCAGTACTTC. It is translated as CASSPSVSHEQYF.

The rearrangement joins TRBV5-4 to TRBJ1-1; 9 nucleotides agree with TRBD1. Trimming removed 3 bases from V and 5 bases from J; junction bases left unmatched: 2. This CDR3 spans 13 amino acids. Germline-derived CDR1 and CDR2 are SGHNT and YYREEE (reference sequence). CDR3 coding DNA: TGTGCCAGCAGCTGGGACAGGGATACTGAAGCTTTCTTT. Amino acids: CASSWDRDTEAFF.

This sequence joins TRBV19 and TRBJ1-5, with D possibly matching TRBD1 (5 bases). Germline CDR1 and CDR2: LNHDA and SQIVND (reference sequence). This CDR3 spans 15 amino acids. Trimming left V 4 bases short and J 7 bases short, with 17 bases between. This CDR3 reads CASSRRRDEGQPQHF. The DNA for the CDR3 is TGTGCCAGTAGTAGGCGGCGGGACGAGGGGCAGCCCCAGCATTTT. The full variable domain, its missing parts supplied by reference TRBV19 and TRBJ1-5, is DGGITQSPKYLFRKEGQNVTLSCEQNLNHDAMYWYRQDPGQGLRLIYYSQIVNDFQKGDIAEGYSVSREKKESFPLTVTSAQKNPTAFYLCASSRRRDEGQPQHFGDGTRLSIL.

This chain connects TRBV7-2 to TRBJ2-7; D is perhaps TRBD1 (6 bases). The germline V gene has CDR1 SGHTA and CDR2 FQGNSA. V dropped 5 bases and J dropped 2 bases, with 13 bases sitting between them. The CDR3 is made up of 14 amino acids. CDR3 residues: CASSRRDTTYEQYF. CDR3 nucleotide sequence: TGTGCCAGCAGCAGAAGGGACACGACCTACGAGCAGTACTTC.

This chain connects TRBV4-1 to TRBJ1-1, with a possible D match to TRBD1 (6 bases). CDR1 is MGHRA, CDR2 YSYEKL, per germline. V gave up 5 bases and J gave up 0 bases, with 13 bases separating them. The CDR3 sequence is 15 residues long. In DNA form, the CDR3 reads TGCGCCAGCAGCAGGGGGGGCCCAATGAACACTGAAGCTTTCTTT. Its protein is CASSRGGPMNTEAFF.

The chain joins TRBV5-1 to TRBJ1-4; 9 bases agree with TRBD1. V shed 4 bases and J 5 bases; nucleotides not matched to a gene: 9. Germline-derived CDR1 and CDR2 are SGHRS and YFSETQ. This CDR3 has 16 amino acids. The CDR3 loop reads CASSLNTGGGNEKLFF. CDR3 nucleotides: TGCGCCAGCAGCCTAAATACAGGGGGCGGGAATGAAAAACTGTTTTTT.

The chain employs TRBV14 and TRBJ2-7, with 16 nucleotides matching TRBD2. Germline V CDR1 and CDR2: SGHDN, FVKESK. The length of the CDR3 is 16 residues. The junction had 6 bases not matched to a gene; V was cut back by 4 bases and J by 6 bases. The CDR3 loop is CASSLGLAGGPREQYF. The CDR3 bases are TGTGCCAGCAGCCTGGGACTAGCGGGAGGGCCCCGCGAGCAGTACTTC.

V and J are TRBV19 and TRBJ1-1, with 10 nucleotides matching TRBD1. Per the germline V gene, CDR1 is LNHDA and CDR2 is SQIVND (reference sequence). The CDR3 covers 15 residues. After removal of 7 bases from V and 5 bases from J, the junction contained 10 bases not matched to a gene. The CDR3 nucleotides read TGTGCCAGTATTTGGGGCACGGGACAGGGGACTGAAGCTTTCTTT. This gives the protein CASIWGTGQGTEAFF. The full variable domain, its missing parts supplied by reference TRBV19 and TRBJ1-1, is DGGITQSPKYLFRKEGQNVTLSCEQNLNHDAMYWYRQDPGQGLRLIYYSQIVNDFQKGDIAEGYSVSREKKESFPLTVTSAQKNPTAFYLCASIWGTGQGTEAFFGQGTRLTVV.

J is TRBJ2-2 and V is TRBV5-8, with D possibly matching TRBD1 (6 bases). V gave up 2 bases and J gave up 2 bases, with 16 bases separating them. Germline loops: CDR1 SGHTS, CDR2 YDEGEE. The CDR3 runs to 17 residues. The CDR3 DNA reads TGTGCCAGCAGCTTAGTCTCCAGGGGATCTAACACCGGGGAGCTGTTTTTT. This codes for CASSLVSRGSNTGELFF.

This clone was recorded only once. The chain links TRBV5-1 to TRBJ2-7, with 14 positions matching TRBD2. V gave up 1 base and J gave up 3 bases; unmatched junction bases: 6. This CDR3 region has 17 residues. Germline CDR1 and CDR2: SGHRS and YFSETQ. The CDR3 sequence: CASSLRTGTSGSYEQYF. CDR3 nucleotide sequence: TGCGCCAGCAGCTTGCGGACCGGGACTAGCGGGAGCTACGAGCAGTACTTC. The entire variable domain, with the rest obtained from reference TRBV5-1 and TRBJ2-7, is as follows: KAGVTQTPRYLIKTRGQQVTLSCSPISGHRSVSWYQQTPGQGLQFLFEYFSETQRNKGNFPGRFSGRQFSNSRSEMNVSTLELGDSALYLCASSLRTGTSGSYEQYFGPGTRLTVT.

This sequence joins TRBV5-1 and TRBJ2-3; 8 bases align to TRBD2. Germline V gene data show CDR1 as SGHRS and CDR2 as YFSETQ. The trim removed 1 base at V and 1 base at J, leaving 14 bases unmatched. The CDR3 spans 19 residues. The CDR3 coding sequence is TGCGCCAGCAGCTTGTGGGCCGGGGGGGCCAAATGGGGCACAGATACGCAGTATTTT. This encodes CASSLWAGGAKWGTDTQYF.

The chain uses TRBV9 and TRBJ2-5, with a possible D match to TRBD2 (7 bases). Trimming cost V 3 bases and J 0 bases, with 15 bases left between them. Germline lookup yields CDR1 SGDLS and CDR2 YYNGEE. CDR3 length equals 16 residues. The CDR3 DNA is TGTGCCAGCAGCGCCCTGGGGCGGGGGCACCAAGAGACCCAGTACTTC. Its protein product is CASSALGRGHQETQYF.

The V gene is TRBV25-1, the J gene TRBJ1-4; D perhaps matches TRBD1 (5 bases). Germline V gives CDR1 MGHDK, CDR2 SYGVNS. V was shortened by 1 base and J by 0 bases, with 9 bases between the two germline ends. This CDR3 comprises 16 residues. The DNA for the CDR3 is TGTGCCAGCAGTGAATCTTTGACAGCAACTAATGAAAAACTGTTTTTT. Its translation: CASSESLTATNEKLFF.

To note about this clone: Different DNA sequences within this sample yield the same CDR3. The chain links TRBV7-2 to TRBJ2-5; 7 bases are a match to TRBD2. CDR1 and CDR2 (germline): SGHTA, FQGNSA. The CDR3 runs to 14 residues. The V gene end was trimmed by 5 bases and the J gene end by 4 bases; junction bases not matched to a gene: 7. The CDR3 region has the DNA TGTGCCAGCAGCCTGGGGACGGGGGGAGAGACCCAGTACTTC. The encoded protein is CASSLGTGGETQYF.

This clone came up a few times. V usage is TRBV24-1 and J usage is TRBJ1-2, with D unresolved. The length of the CDR3 is 14 residues. V was trimmed by 0 bases and J by 4 bases, leaving 8 bases between them. Germline V gene data show CDR1 as KGHDR and CDR2 as SFDVKD. CDR3 loop: CATSDLNSFYGYTF. Here the CDR3 DNA reads TGTGCCACCAGTGATTTGAACAGTTTCTATGGCTACACCTTC.